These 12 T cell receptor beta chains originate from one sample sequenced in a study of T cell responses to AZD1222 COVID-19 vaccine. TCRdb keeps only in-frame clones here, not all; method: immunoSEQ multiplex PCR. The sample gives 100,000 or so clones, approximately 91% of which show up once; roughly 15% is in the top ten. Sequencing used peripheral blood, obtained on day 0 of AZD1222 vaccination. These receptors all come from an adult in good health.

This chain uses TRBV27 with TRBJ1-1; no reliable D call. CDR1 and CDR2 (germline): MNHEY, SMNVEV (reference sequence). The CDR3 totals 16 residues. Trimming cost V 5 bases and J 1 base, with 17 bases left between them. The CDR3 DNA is TGTGCCAGCAGTCCGGCCCTCCGGCGGGAGAACACTGAAGCTTTCTTT. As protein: CASSPALRRENTEAFF.

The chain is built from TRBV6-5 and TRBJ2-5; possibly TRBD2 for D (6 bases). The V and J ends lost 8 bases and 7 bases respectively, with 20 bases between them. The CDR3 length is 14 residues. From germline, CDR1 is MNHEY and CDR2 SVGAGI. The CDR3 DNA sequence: TGTGCCAGCGTACCCGGGACTTCTCTTGGGACCCAGTACTTC. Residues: CASVPGTSLGTQYF.

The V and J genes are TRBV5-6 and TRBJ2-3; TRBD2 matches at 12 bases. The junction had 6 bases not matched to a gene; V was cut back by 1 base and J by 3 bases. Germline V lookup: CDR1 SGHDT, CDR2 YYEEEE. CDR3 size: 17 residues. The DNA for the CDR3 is TGTGCCAGCAGCTTGTTTCTAGCGGGGGGGCGAACAGATACGCAGTATTTT. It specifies CASSLFLAGGRTDTQYF.

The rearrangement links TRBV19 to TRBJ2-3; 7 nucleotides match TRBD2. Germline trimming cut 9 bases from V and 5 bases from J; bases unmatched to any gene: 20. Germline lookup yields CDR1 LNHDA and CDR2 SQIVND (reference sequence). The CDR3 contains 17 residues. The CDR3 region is CASRPGPAGRGEDTQYF. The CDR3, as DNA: TGTGCCAGCCGCCCGGGGCCAGCGGGGCGAGGGGAAGATACGCAGTATTTT.

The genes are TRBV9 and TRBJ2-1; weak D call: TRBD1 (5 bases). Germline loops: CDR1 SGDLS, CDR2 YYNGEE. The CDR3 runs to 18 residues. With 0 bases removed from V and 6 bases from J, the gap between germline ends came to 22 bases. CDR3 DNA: TGTGCCAGCAGCGTAGCCCCCCGGAGCCAGGGTGGTGTCAATGAGCAGTTCTTC. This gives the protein CASSVAPRSQGGVNEQFF.

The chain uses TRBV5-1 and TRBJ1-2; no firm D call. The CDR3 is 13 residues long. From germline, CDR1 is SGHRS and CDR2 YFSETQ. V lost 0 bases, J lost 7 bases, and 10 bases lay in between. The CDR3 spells CASSLGSNGGYTF. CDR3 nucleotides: TGCGCCAGCAGCTTGGGGTCGAACGGTGGCTACACCTTC. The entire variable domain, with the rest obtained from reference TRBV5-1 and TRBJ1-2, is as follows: KAGVTQTPRYLIKTRGQQVTLSCSPISGHRSVSWYQQTPGQGLQFLFEYFSETQRNKGNFPGRFSGRQFSNSRSEMNVSTLELGDSALYLCASSLGSNGGYTFGSGTRLTVV.

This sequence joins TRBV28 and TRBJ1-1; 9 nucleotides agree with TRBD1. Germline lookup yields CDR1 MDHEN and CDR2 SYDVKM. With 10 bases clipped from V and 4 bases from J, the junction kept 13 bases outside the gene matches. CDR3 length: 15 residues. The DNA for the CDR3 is TGTGCCATCCTCCGGGGTGGACAGGGGAGCACTGAAGCTTTCTTT. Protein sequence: CAILRGGQGSTEAFF.

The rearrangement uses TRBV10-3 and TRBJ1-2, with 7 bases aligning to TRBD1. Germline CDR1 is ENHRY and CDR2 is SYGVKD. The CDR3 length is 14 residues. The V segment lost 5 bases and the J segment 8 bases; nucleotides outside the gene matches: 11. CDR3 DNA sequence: TGTGCCATCAGTCCAGCAGGGGGAACCAGGGGCTACACCTTC. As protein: CAISPAGGTRGYTF.

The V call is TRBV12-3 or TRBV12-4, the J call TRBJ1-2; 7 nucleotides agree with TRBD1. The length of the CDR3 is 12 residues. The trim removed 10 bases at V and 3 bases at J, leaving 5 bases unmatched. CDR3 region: CATTGEDYGYTF. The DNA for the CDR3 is TGTGCCACTACAGGGGAGGACTATGGCTACACCTTC.

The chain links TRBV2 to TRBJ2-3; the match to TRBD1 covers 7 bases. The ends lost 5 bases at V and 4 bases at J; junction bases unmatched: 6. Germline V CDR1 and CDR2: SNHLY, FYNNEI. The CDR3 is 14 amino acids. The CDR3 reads CASSSGGIADTQYF. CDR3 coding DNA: TGTGCCAGCAGTTCAGGGGGTATCGCAGATACGCAGTATTTT.

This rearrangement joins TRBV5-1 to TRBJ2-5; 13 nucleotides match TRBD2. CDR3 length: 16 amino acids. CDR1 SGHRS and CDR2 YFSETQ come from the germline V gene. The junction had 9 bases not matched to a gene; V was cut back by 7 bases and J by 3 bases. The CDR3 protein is CASRLLTSGGKETQYF. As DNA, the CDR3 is TGCGCCAGCCGCCTCTTGACTAGCGGGGGGAAAGAGACCCAGTACTTC.

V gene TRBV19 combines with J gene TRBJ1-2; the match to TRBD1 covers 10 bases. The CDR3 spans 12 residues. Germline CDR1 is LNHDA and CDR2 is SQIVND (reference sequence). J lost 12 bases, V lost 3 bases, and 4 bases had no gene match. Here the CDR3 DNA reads TGTGCCAGTAGTATTGGGACAGGGGTCGACACCTTC. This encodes CASSIGTGVDTF.